Shown below are 32 T cell receptor beta chains from a single sample sequenced in a study of ipilimumab plus nivolumab after autologous stem cell transplantation. Sequencing was performed with immunoSEQ multiplex PCR; in TCRdb, only in-frame clones are kept and a portion is missing. The sample holds 8,000 to 13,000 clones, approximately 72% seen once. The sample was PBMCs, taken in a trial of ipilimumab plus nivolumab as post-transplant consolidation. These receptors were taken from a male donor with diffuse large B-cell lymphoma.

This clone was seen only once. This chain links TRBV30 with TRBJ1-2; TRBD1 matches at 9 bases. Germline V gene sequence: CDR1 GTSNPN, CDR2 SVGIG (reference sequence). V lost 4 bases and J lost 2; bases outside the gene matches: 8. The CDR3 is 15 amino acids. CDR3 DNA: TGTGCCTGGATATATAGAGACAGGGGGAACTATGGCTACACCTTC. Translation gives CAWIYRDRGNYGYTF. The complete variable domain, with remaining parts taken from reference TRBV30 and TRBJ1-2, reads SQTIHQWPATLVQPVGSPLSLECTVEGTSNPNLYWYRQAAGRGLQLLFYSVGIGQISSEVPQNLSASRPQDRQFILSSKKLLLSDSGFYLCAWIYRDRGNYGYTFGSGTRLTVV.

J is TRBJ2-4 and V is TRBV9, with 9 bases lining up with TRBD1. This CDR3 is built from 17 residues. V shed 3 bases, J shed 0 bases, and the junction held 7 bases outside the gene matches. Germline CDR1 SGDLS, CDR2 YYNGEE. CDR3 nucleotide sequence: TGTGCCAGCAGCGCTATACAGGGGGCCCTAGCCAAAAACATTCAGTACTTC. This codes for CASSAIQGALAKNIQYF. The full variable domain, rest sourced from reference TRBV9 and TRBJ2-4, is DSGVTQTPKHLITATGQRVTLRCSPRSGDLSVYWYQQSLDQGLQFLIQYYNGEERAKGNILERFSAQQFPDLHSELNLSSLELGDSALYFCASSAIQGALAKNIQYFGAGTRLSVL.

The V call is TRBV5-4, the J call TRBJ1-1; no reliable D call. Germline CDR1 is SGHNT and CDR2 is YYREEE (reference sequence). Between the trimmed V and J ends, which lost 5 bases and 4 bases, there was a span of 12 bases. The CDR3 has 13 residues. The DNA of the CDR3 is TGTGCCAGCAGTCTTGCAGGTGTCACTGAAGCTTTCTTT. Its protein product is CASSLAGVTEAFF. Using reference TRBV5-4 and TRBJ1-1 for the parts outside the CDR3, the full variable domain is ETGVTQSPTHLIKTRGQQVTLRCSSQSGHNTVSWYQQALGQGPQFIFQYYREEENGRGNFPPRFSGLQFPNYSSELNVNALELDDSALYLCASSLAGVTEAFFGQGTRLTVV.

This chain links TRBV5-1 with TRBJ2-5; D gene uncertain. The DNA end is more similar to TRBJ2-7, so the J call may be wrong. Germline V CDR1 and CDR2: SGHRS, YFSETQ. The length of the CDR3 is 16 residues. CDR3 DNA sequence: TGCGCCAGCAGCATAGAATACGTGGGCCGATCCTACGAGCAGTACTTC. Its protein is CASSIEYVGRSYEQYF.

The chain carries TRBV4-1 and TRBJ2-5, with 8 positions matching TRBD2. The J call may be faulty, since TRBJ2-7 better matches the DNA end. Germline assignment: CDR1 MGHRA and CDR2 YSYEKL. The CDR3 has 16 amino acids. Written as DNA, the CDR3 is TGCGCCAGCAGCCCCCAGTACAGCGGGGGTTCTTACGAGCAGTACTTC. Its protein is CASSPQYSGGSYEQYF.

This clone showed up just once. This chain connects TRBV28 to TRBJ1-5, with a tentative D call TRBD1 (6 bases). The CDR3 sequence is 14 residues long. V was cut by 4 bases and J by 6 bases, with 13 bases left in between. From germline, CDR1 is MDHEN and CDR2 SYDVKM. The CDR3 here is CASSSYRVGQPQHF. In nucleotides, the CDR3 is TGTGCCAGCAGTTCCTACAGGGTTGGTCAGCCCCAGCATTTT.

The CDR3 is CASSYQGGNSPLHF. DNA of the CDR3: TGTGCCAGCAGCTATCAGGGAGGTAATTCACCCCTCCACTTT. This chain connects TRBV4-2 to TRBJ1-6; a possible D gene is TRBD1 (5 bases). Per the germline V gene, CDR1 is LGHNA and CDR2 is YNFKEQ. V lost 5 bases and J 6 bases, leaving 11 bases between the germline ends. The CDR3 totals 14 residues.

This chain joins TRBV30 and TRBJ1-4; the D is unclear. V dropped 4 bases and J dropped 0 bases, with 6 bases sitting between them. Germline V CDR1 and CDR2: GTSNPN, SVGIG (reference sequence). The CDR3 consists of 13 residues. DNA for the CDR3: TGTGCCTGGAACGGACCAACTAATGAAAAACTGTTTTTT. Its protein is CAWNGPTNEKLFF.

The rearrangement uses TRBV13 and TRBJ2-2, with 7 bases identical to TRBD1. Trimming removed 5 bases from V and 5 bases from J; junction bases left unmatched: 11. CDR1 PRHDT and CDR2 FYEKMQ come from the germline V gene (reference sequence). This CDR3 is 16 amino acids long. The CDR3 DNA reads TGTGCCAGCAGCGTACTAGACAGGGTTGAAACCGGGGAGCTGTTTTTT. This codes for CASSVLDRVETGELFF.

The V and J genes are TRBV4-3 and TRBJ1-1, with TRBD1 as a possible D gene (5 bases). V lost 4 bases and J 1 base, leaving 10 bases between the germline ends. This CDR3 region has 14 residues. The germline V gene encodes CDR1 LGHNA and CDR2 YSLEER. In DNA form, the CDR3 reads TGCGCCAGCAGCCGATTGGGGGGGAACACTGAAGCTTTCTTT. Encoded protein: CASSRLGGNTEAFF.

The V and J genes are TRBV6-5 and TRBJ1-1; 8 positions agree with TRBD1. The germline V gene has CDR1 MNHEY and CDR2 SVGAGI. Trimming at V came to 6 bases and at J to 5 bases, leaving 8 bases not matched to a gene. This CDR3 has 14 amino acids. CDR3 sequence (DNA): TGTGCCAGCAGGGCAGACAGGGGTGGGACTGAAGCTTTCTTT. Protein product: CASRADRGGTEAFF.

The gene calls are TRBV9 and TRBJ2-2; D not resolved. Trimming stripped 4 bases from V and 4 bases from J, with 8 bases between. This CDR3 has 13 amino acids. In germline, CDR1 is SGDLS, CDR2 YYNGEE. CDR3 nucleotide sequence: TGTGCCAGCAGCCCACCGGTCACCGGGGAGCTGTTTTTT. Encoded protein: CASSPPVTGELFF.

This clone was picked up a small number of times. The gene calls are TRBV7-9 and TRBJ2-7; TRBD2 agrees at 8 bases. CDR3 length: 14 residues. Germline lookup yields CDR1 SEHNR and CDR2 FQNEAQ (reference sequence). Germline trimming cut 6 bases from V and 3 bases from J; bases unmatched to any gene: 7. In DNA form, the CDR3 reads TGTGCCAGCAGGAGCGGGGGTCGAGGCTACGAGCAGTACTTC. This gives the protein CASRSGGRGYEQYF.

This clone was detected once. This sequence joins TRBV10-3 and TRBJ2-7, with TRBD1 matching 7 bases. Losses at the gene ends were 4 bases for V and 3 bases for J; bases not matched to a gene: 6. Germline V gene data show CDR1 as ENHRY and CDR2 as SYGVKD. This CDR3 has 14 amino acids. The DNA of the CDR3 is TGTGCCATCAGTGGTCGGACAGGCAACTACGAGCAGTACTTC. As protein: CAISGRTGNYEQYF.

This chain links TRBV5-5 with TRBJ1-3; D is perhaps TRBD1 (6 bases). CDR3 length: 15 amino acids. Germline V gene data show CDR1 as SGHKS and CDR2 as YYEKEE (reference sequence). V shed 0 bases and J shed 7 bases, with 14 bases lying between them. CDR3 region: CASSLGQDKANTIYF. In nucleotides, the CDR3 is TGTGCCAGCAGCTTGGGACAGGATAAAGCGAACACCATATATTTT.

The chain combines TRBV28 with TRBJ1-2; D remains unclear. V was trimmed by 1 base and J by 8 bases, leaving 11 bases between them. The CDR3 is 13 residues long. Germline CDR1 reads MDHEN; CDR2 reads SYDVKM. The CDR3 DNA sequence: TGTGCCAGCAGTTTATTATTGGCTCAAGGCTACACCTTC. Protein sequence: CASSLLLAQGYTF.

The chain employs TRBV29-1 and TRBJ1-1; TRBD1 is a possible D gene (5 bases). The germline V gene encodes CDR1 SQVTM and CDR2 ANQGSEA. This CDR3 is built from 15 residues. Between the trimmed V and J ends, which lost 1 base and 1 base, there was a span of 13 bases. CDR3 protein: CSVEGSRGGNTEAFF. CDR3 bases: TGCAGCGTTGAAGGGTCCCGGGGGGGGAACACTGAAGCTTTCTTT.

V gene TRBV6-1 combines with J gene TRBJ1-5; D remains ambiguous. The CDR3 spans 14 residues. Germline values: CDR1 MNHNS, CDR2 SASEGT. With 2 bases removed from V and 5 bases from J, the gap between germline ends came to 10 bases. CDR3 DNA sequence: TGTGCCAGCAGTGAATTTGCGGGGTATCAGCCCCAGCATTTT. Protein sequence: CASSEFAGYQPQHF.

This clone was found a few times. CDR3: CASCQLLYQPQHF. CDR3 nucleotides: TGTGCCAGCTGCCAGTTGTTGTACCAGCCCCAGCATTTT. The rearrangement joins TRBV21-1 to TRBJ1-5; the D call of TRBD1 is as the table states it, not checked on the DNA. TRBV21-1 is a recognized pseudogene. The CDR3 runs to 13 residues.

This clone was detected a few times. V and J are TRBV28 and TRBJ2-1; 8 bases map to TRBD2. CDR3 length: 16 amino acids. Germline CDR1 MDHEN, CDR2 SYDVKM. With V trimmed by 5 bases and J by 3 bases, 9 bases remained unmatched. The CDR3 coding sequence is TGTGCCAGCAGTAGCTCTGGGCGGGGGGACTACAATGAGCAGTTCTTC. Its translation: CASSSSGRGDYNEQFF.

This clone was detected only once. This chain links TRBV5-5 with TRBJ2-2; 11 bases fit TRBD2. The germline CDR1 and CDR2 sequences are SGHKS and YYEKEE (reference sequence). The ends lost 4 bases at V and 3 bases at J; junction bases unmatched: 2. The CDR3 is made up of 15 amino acids. Here the CDR3 reads CASSSSGGDTGELFF. The CDR3 DNA is TGTGCCAGCAGCAGTAGCGGGGGGGACACCGGGGAGCTGTTTTTT. The full variable domain, rest sourced from reference TRBV5-5 and TRBJ2-2, is DAGVTQSPTHLIKTRGQQVTLRCSPISGHKSVSWYQQVLGQGPQFIFQYYEKEERGRGNFPDRFSARQFPNYSSELNVNALLLGDSALYLCASSSSGGDTGELFFGEGSRLTVL.

The J gene is TRBJ1-5, the V gene TRBV27; D is unclear. V was trimmed by 6 bases and J by 5 bases, leaving 14 bases between them. Per the germline V gene, CDR1 is MNHEY and CDR2 is SMNVEV (reference sequence). CDR3 size: 14 residues. CDR3 coding DNA: TGTGCCAGCAGCTACACTCGGACCGATCAGCCCCAGCATTTT. As protein: CASSYTRTDQPQHF.

The chain combines TRBV29-1 with TRBJ2-1; 9 bases map to TRBD1. This CDR3 comprises 14 residues. V shed 6 bases and J 1 base; nucleotides not matched to a gene: 4. The germline V gene has CDR1 SQVTM and CDR2 ANQGSEA. The DNA of the CDR3 is TGCAGCGTGAAGGGACAGGGTTCCTACAATGAGCAGTTCTTC. Amino acids: CSVKGQGSYNEQFF.

The V gene is TRBV16, the J gene TRBJ1-4; tentative D call: TRBD1 (5 bases). CDR3 length: 15 residues. Germline CDR1 reads KGHSY; CDR2 reads FQNENV. V lost 2 bases and J lost 5, with 12 bases in between. In DNA, the CDR3 is TGTGCCAGCAGCCAAGGGGCACTGATGAATGAAAAACTGTTTTTT. Residues: CASSQGALMNEKLFF.

V is TRBV11-2 and J is TRBJ2-3; a weak D match, TRBD1 (6 bases). The CDR3 contains 18 residues. Germline-derived CDR1 and CDR2 are SGHAT and FQNNGV. The ends were cut back, 4 bases at V and 0 bases at J, with 20 bases in the middle. In DNA, the CDR3 is TGTGCCAGCAGCTCCCTAAGACGGGGCAGGGGTAGCACAGATACGCAGTATTTT. Protein sequence: CASSSLRRGRGSTDTQYF.

The rearrangement uses TRBV29-1 and TRBJ2-1; 7 nucleotides match TRBD2. With V trimmed by 4 bases and J by 0 bases, 6 bases remained unmatched. In germline, CDR1 is SQVTM, CDR2 ANQGSEA. This CDR3 comprises 15 residues. CDR3 in amino acids: CSVVVLADSYNEQFF. The CDR3 nucleotides read TGCAGCGTTGTGGTCCTAGCGGACTCCTACAATGAGCAGTTCTTC.

V usage is TRBV19 and J usage is TRBJ1-6; the D is unclear. CDR1 and CDR2 (germline): LNHDA, SQIVND (reference sequence). This CDR3 comprises 13 residues. The V gene lost 5 bases and the J gene lost 7 bases, with 9 bases spanning the gap. The CDR3 DNA is TGTGCCAGTAGTGCCTTACAGAATTCACCCCTCCACTTT. Translated: CASSALQNSPLHF.

The chain is built from TRBV15 and TRBJ1-6; the match to TRBD1 covers 7 bases. The CDR3 loop spans 18 amino acids. Per germline, CDR1 LNHNV and CDR2 YYDKDF (reference sequence). The ends lost 0 bases at V and 2 bases at J; junction bases unmatched: 7. This CDR3 is CATSRERDTGAYNSPLHF. In DNA form, the CDR3 reads TGTGCCACCAGCAGAGAACGTGATACAGGGGCCTATAATTCACCCCTCCACTTT.

The J gene is TRBJ2-3, the V gene TRBV7-6; 8 bases fit TRBD2. Unmatched junction bases numbered 7, after V lost 1 base and J lost 1 base. Looked up from germline, CDR1 is SGHVS and CDR2 is FNYEAQ. The CDR3 covers 17 residues. The CDR3 nucleotides are TGTGCCAGCAGCTTAGAACCTAGCGGGCCTCGCACAGATACGCAGTATTTT. This encodes CASSLEPSGPRTDTQYF.

This chain links TRBV6-6 with TRBJ1-1; 11 bases map to TRBD1. This CDR3 has 15 amino acids. The V gene's germline CDR1 is MNHNY and CDR2 SVGAGI (reference sequence). With V trimmed by 6 bases and J by 2 bases, 5 bases remained unmatched. For the CDR3, the DNA is TGTGCCAGCAGCCAGGGACAGGGGGGCAACACTGAAGCTTTCTTT. Its protein is CASSQGQGGNTEAFF.

V is TRBV7-3 and J is TRBJ2-1; TRBD2 aligns across 13 bases. The CDR3 runs 20 residues. V lost 4 bases to trimming and J lost 0 bases; unmatched junction nucleotides: 12. Germline loops: CDR1 SGHTA, CDR2 FQGTGA. The CDR3 loop reads CASSSDRTSGGLSSYNEQFF. CDR3 DNA sequence: TGTGCCAGCAGCTCCGACAGGACTAGCGGGGGCCTCAGCTCCTACAATGAGCAGTTCTTC.

The rearrangement joins TRBV10-3 to TRBJ1-1, with TRBD1 matching over 8 bases. The V gene end was trimmed by 7 bases and the J gene end by 6 bases; junction bases not matched to a gene: 7. Looked up from germline, CDR1 is ENHRY and CDR2 is SYGVKD. The CDR3 extends over 13 amino acids. This CDR3 reads CAINGQGGAEAFF. CDR3 sequence (DNA): TGTGCCATCAACGGACAGGGTGGTGCTGAAGCTTTCTTT.